Here is one T cell receptor (beta chain) with its context. No antigen is known for it. CDR1 is KGHSH, CDR2 LQKENI, per germline. The V and J ends lost 6 bases and 10 bases respectively, with 21 bases between them. CDR3 size: 15 residues. The data belong to a study of T cell responses to AZD1222 COVID-19 vaccine. Only in-frame clones appear in the TCRdb table, and some are missing; sequencing was by immunoSEQ multiplex PCR. Here the sample spans about 100,000 clones, around 83% being singletons. Study results and limitations: Donors were chiefly white British, with a greater number of females, and clonal diversity was perhaps underestimated. Baseline seropositivity characterized only 5 or 6 AZD1222 recipients. Spike-wide coverage was observed for vaccine-associated CD4 TCRs, with dominant responses at 160-218 and 743-854. Repertoires were collected only later (after the peak T cell response had occurred).

The gene calls are TRBV18 and TRBJ1-4; tentative D call: TRBD1 (6 bases). The source of this sequence is an adult in good health. The sequenced sample was peripheral blood, obtained on day 0 of AZD1222 vaccination. CDR3 residues: CASSPAGGLEGKLFF. The CDR3 DNA sequence: TGTGCCAGCTCCCCTGCCGGGGGCCTAGAGGGAAAACTGTTTTTT.